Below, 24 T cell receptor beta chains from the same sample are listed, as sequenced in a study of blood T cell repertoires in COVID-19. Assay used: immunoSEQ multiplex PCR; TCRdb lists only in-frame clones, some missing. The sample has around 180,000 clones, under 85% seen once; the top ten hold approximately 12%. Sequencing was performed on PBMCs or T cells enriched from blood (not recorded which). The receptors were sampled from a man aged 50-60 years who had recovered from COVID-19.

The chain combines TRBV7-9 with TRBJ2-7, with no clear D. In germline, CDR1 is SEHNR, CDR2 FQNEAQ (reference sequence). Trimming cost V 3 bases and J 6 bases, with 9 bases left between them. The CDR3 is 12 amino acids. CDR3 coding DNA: TGTGCCAGCAGCTTGGTGCGTGGCGAGCAGTACTTC. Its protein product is CASSLVRGEQYF.

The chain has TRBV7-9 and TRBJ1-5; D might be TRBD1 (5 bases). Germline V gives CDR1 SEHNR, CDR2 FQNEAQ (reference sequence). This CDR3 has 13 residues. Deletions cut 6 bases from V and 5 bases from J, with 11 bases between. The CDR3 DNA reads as TGTGCCAGCAGTCCCGACAGTTATCAGCCCCAGCATTTT. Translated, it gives CASSPDSYQPQHF.

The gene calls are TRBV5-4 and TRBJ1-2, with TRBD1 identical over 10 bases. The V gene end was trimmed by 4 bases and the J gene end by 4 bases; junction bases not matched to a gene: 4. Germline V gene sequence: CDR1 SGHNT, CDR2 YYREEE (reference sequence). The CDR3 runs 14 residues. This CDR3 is CASSLGQGVYGYTF. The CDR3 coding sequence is TGTGCCAGCAGCCTCGGACAGGGGGTCTATGGCTACACCTTC.

The CDR3 bases are TGCAGCGCCCGACAGGAAGCTAACTATGGCTACACCTTC. This gives the protein CSARQEANYGYTF. The chain has TRBV29-1 and TRBJ1-2; D perhaps matches TRBD1 (6 bases). The CDR3 has 13 residues. V dropped 7 bases and J dropped 0 bases, with 12 bases sitting between them. The germline V gene encodes CDR1 SQVTM and CDR2 ANQGSEA.

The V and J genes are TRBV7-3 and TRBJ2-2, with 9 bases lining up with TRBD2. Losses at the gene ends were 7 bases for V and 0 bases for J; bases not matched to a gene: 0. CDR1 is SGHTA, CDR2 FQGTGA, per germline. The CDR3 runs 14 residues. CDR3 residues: CASTSGANTGELFF. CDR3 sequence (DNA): TGTGCCAGCACTAGCGGGGCGAACACCGGGGAGCTGTTTTTT. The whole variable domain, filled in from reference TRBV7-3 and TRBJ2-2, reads GAGVSQTPSNKVTEKGKYVELRCDPISGHTALYWYRQSLGQGPEFLIYFQGTGAADDSGLPNDRFFAVRPEGSVSTLKIQRTERGDSAVYLCASTSGANTGELFFGEGSRLTVL.

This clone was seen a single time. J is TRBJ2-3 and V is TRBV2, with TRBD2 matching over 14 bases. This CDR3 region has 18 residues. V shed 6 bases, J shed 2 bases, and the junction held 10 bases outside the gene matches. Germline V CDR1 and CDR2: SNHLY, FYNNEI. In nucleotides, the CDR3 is TGTGCCAGCAGACGACTAGCGGGGGGGCGGGAGGACACAGATACGCAGTATTTT. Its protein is CASRRLAGGREDTDTQYF.

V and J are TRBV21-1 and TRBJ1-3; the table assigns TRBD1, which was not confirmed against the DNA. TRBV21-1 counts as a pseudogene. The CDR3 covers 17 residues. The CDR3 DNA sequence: TGTGCCAGCAGCAAAGACGACCCAGGGTCGGGTGGAAACACCATATATTTT. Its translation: CASSKDDPGSGGNTIYF.

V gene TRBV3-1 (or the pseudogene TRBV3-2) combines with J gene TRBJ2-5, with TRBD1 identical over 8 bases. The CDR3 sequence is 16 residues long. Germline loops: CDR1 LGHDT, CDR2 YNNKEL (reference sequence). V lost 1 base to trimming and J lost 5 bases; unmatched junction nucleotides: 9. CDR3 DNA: TGTGCCAGCAGCCAAGGATTCAACAGGGGGTGGGAGACCCAGTACTTC. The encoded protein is CASSQGFNRGWETQYF.

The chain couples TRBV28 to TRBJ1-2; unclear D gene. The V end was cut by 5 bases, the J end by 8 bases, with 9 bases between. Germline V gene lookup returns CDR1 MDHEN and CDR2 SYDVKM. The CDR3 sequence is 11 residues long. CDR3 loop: CASSIPGGYTF. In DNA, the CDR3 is TGTGCCAGCAGTATCCCCGGGGGCTACACCTTC.

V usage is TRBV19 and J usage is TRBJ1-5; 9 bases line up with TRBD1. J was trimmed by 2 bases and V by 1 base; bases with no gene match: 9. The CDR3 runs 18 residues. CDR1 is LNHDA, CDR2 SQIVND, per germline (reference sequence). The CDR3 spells CASSIGDREKMGNQPQHF. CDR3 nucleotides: TGTGCCAGTAGTATAGGGGACAGGGAGAAGATGGGCAATCAGCCCCAGCATTTT.

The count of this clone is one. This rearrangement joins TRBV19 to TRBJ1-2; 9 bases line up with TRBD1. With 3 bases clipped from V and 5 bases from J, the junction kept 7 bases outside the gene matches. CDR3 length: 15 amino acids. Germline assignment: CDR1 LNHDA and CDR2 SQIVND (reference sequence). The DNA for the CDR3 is TGTGCCAGTAGTATTAGGCCCGGGACAGGGTATGGCTACACCTTC. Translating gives CASSIRPGTGYGYTF.

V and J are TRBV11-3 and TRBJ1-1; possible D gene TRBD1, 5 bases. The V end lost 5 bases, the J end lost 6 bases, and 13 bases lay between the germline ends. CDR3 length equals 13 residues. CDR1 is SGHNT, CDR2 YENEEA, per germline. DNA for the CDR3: TGTGCCAGCAGCCTCGGCAGGGTGGCTGAAGCTTTCTTT. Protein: CASSLGRVAEAFF.

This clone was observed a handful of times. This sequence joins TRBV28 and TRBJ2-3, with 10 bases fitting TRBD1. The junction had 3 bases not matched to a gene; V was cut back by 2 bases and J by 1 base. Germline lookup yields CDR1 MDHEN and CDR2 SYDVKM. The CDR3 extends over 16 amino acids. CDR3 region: CASSLMDRGGTDTQYF. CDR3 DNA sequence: TGTGCCAGCAGTTTAATGGACAGGGGGGGCACAGATACGCAGTATTTT.

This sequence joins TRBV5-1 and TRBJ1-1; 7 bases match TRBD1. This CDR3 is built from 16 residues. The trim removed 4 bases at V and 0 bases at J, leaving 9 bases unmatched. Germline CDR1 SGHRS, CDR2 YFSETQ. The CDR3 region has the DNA TGCGCCAGCAGCGAACAGGGACAGCACCTGAACACTGAAGCTTTCTTT. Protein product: CASSEQGQHLNTEAFF.

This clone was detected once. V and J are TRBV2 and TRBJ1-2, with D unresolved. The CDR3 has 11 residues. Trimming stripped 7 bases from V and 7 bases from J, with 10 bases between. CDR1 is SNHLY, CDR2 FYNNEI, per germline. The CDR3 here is CASIQSGGYTF. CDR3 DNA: TGTGCCAGCATTCAAAGCGGTGGCTACACCTTC.

For the CDR3, the DNA is TGTGCCAGCTCACCGAACAGGGCTCTTTATAATTCACCCCTCCACTTT. Translating gives CASSPNRALYNSPLHF. V usage is TRBV18 and J usage is TRBJ1-6, with D tentatively TRBD1 (6 bases). The CDR3 length is 16 residues. The V and J ends lost 3 bases and 4 bases respectively, with 13 bases between them. CDR1 KGHSH and CDR2 LQKENI come from the germline V gene.

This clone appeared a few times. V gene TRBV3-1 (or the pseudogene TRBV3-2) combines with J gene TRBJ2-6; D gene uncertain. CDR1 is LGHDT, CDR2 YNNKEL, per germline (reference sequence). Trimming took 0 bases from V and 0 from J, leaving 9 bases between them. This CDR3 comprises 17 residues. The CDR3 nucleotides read TGTGCCAGCAGCCAAGAGCGGATCCGCTCTGGGGCCAACGTCCTGACTTTC. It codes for CASSQERIRSGANVLTF.

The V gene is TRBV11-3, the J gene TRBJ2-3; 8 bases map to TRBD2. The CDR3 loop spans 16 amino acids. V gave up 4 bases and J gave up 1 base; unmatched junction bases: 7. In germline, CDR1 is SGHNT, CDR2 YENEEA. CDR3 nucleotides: TGTGCCAGCAGCTCAACGCTGCGGGGGGGCACAGATACGCAGTATTTT. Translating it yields CASSSTLRGGTDTQYF.

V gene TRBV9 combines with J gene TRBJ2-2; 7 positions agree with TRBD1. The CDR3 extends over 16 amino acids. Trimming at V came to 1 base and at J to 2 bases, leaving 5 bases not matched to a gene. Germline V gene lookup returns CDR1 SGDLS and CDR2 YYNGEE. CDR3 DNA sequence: TGTGCCAGCAGCGTATCCGGGACAGCCAACACCGGGGAGCTGTTTTTT. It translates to CASSVSGTANTGELFF.

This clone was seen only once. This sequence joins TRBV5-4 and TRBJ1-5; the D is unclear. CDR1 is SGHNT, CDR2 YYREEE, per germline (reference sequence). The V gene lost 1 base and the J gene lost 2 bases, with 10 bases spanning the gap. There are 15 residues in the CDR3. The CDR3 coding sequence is TGTGCCAGCAGCTTGCTCCCCGGGGGCAATCAGCCCCAGCATTTT. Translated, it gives CASSLLPGGNQPQHF.

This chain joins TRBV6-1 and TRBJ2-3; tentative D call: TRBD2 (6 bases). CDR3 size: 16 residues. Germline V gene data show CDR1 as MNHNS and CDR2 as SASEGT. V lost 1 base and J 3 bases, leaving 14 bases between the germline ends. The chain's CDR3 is CASSEGGSAGTDTQYF. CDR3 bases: TGTGCCAGCAGTGAAGGTGGTAGCGCGGGAACAGATACGCAGTATTTT.

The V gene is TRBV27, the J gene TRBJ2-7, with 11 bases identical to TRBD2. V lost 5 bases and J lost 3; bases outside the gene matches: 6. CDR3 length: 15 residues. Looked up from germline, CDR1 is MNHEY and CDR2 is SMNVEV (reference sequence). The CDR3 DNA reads TGTGCCAGCAGTCATACCGGGACTAGCGGCTACGAGCAGTACTTC. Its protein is CASSHTGTSGYEQYF.

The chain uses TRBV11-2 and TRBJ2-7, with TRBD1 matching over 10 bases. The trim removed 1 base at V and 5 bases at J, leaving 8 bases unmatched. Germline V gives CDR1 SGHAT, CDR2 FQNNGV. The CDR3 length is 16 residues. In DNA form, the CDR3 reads TGTGCCAGCAGCTTAGTGCGGACAGGGGGTAGGAACGAGCAGTACTTC. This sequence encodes CASSLVRTGGRNEQYF.

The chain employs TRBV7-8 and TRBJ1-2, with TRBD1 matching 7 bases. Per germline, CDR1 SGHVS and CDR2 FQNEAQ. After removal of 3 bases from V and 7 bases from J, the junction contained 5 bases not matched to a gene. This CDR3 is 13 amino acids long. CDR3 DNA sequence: TGTGCCAGCAGCTTCCTCCAGGGGGGTGGCTACACCTTC. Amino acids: CASSFLQGGGYTF.